This T cell receptor (beta chain) was sequenced during a study of T cells after posttransplantation cyclophosphamide. General observations from the study: Tissue-infiltrating T cells from skin or gut overlapped little with blood T cells.

The assay was immunoSEQ multiplex PCR, and TCRdb's table has in-frame clones only and misses some. Singletons are absent from the sample, which has about 44,000 clones. This clone showed up just a few times. Its antigen is not identified. CDR3 length: 15 amino acids. CDR1 is SGHDN, CDR2 FVKESK, per germline. The ends lost 4 bases at V and 7 bases at J; junction bases unmatched: 11. Peripheral blood was collected from the related graft donor on the marrow donation day. Sequenced sample: PBMCs. V is TRBV14 and J is TRBJ1-1; 8 bases line up with TRBD1. This TCR came from a middle-aged man in good health, CMV-negative, and a related stem cell transplant donor. CDR3 residues: CASSPRQGICHEAFF. The CDR3 nucleotides read TGTGCCAGCAGCCCCCGACAGGGGATATGCCATGAAGCTTTCTTT.